This record concerns one T cell receptor (beta chain) sequence. The target antigen is unknown. The data were produced by immunoSEQ multiplex PCR, yet TCRdb's version contains in-frame clones alone and is incomplete. The table shows around 85,000 clones, with 85% occurring only once. As to time point: week 23, last vaccination. What each vaccine dose contained was 300 ug of mutant IDH1 20-mer peptide, accompanied by topical imiquimod. The source of the sample is a study of a mutant IDH1 vaccine in newly diagnosed glioma. This CDR3 has 15 residues. The junction had 8 bases not matched to a gene; V was cut back by 4 bases and J by 8 bases. CDR1 SNHLY and CDR2 FYNNEI come from the germline V gene.

The clonotype comes from a man younger than 45 with glioma. Some clones in this sample may be carry-over from other donors' samples. Material: PBMCs, obtained from a glioma patient whose treatment included an IDH1 peptide vaccine. The V gene is TRBV2, the J gene TRBJ2-2; 9 nucleotides match TRBD1. The CDR3 protein is CASSVLQGARGELFF. For the CDR3, the DNA is TGTGCCAGCAGTGTGTTACAGGGGGCGAGAGGGGAGCTGTTTTTT.